What follows is one T cell receptor beta chain and its context. The data belong to a study of blood T cell repertoires in COVID-19. Study in general: Both acute and convalescent COVID-19 samples were obtained from the United States, Italy and Spain. T cells, B-cell-depleted T cells, or PBMCs provided the cDNA or gDNA that served as material.

This CDR3 is 15 amino acids long. The germline V gene encodes CDR1 SGHTS and CDR2 YDEGEE. V lost 3 bases to trimming and J lost 7 bases, with 16 bases between them. Per the original methods: Amplification of reference gene primers was used by the study to estimate nucleated cell counts. Clones were sequenced by immunoSEQ multiplex PCR, and TCRdb holds only the in-frame ones, with some missing. From that table come the V and J calls and clone size; the DNA was used to work out D and trimming. The sample has approximately 140,000 clones; 75% to 90% are singletons. The chain is built from TRBV5-8 and TRBJ1-4; a possible D gene is TRBD1 (6 bases). The TCR was taken from a man in his 70s with acute or convalescent COVID-19. The sample taken for sequencing was peripheral blood. The CDR3: CASSWGSGEGEKLFF. CDR3 DNA sequence: TGTGCCAGCAGCTGGGGGTCAGGGGAGGGTGAAAAACTGTTTTTT.